These 18 T cell receptor beta chains originate from one sample sequenced in a study of tumor-infiltrating lymphocytes in glioblastoma multiforme. TCR beta libraries were built from RNA through three nested multiplex PCR rounds using modified ARM-PCR. TCRdb recomputed calls from the multiplex PCR reads with MiXCR, one row per CDR3 protein. The data hold 7,500 to 10,000 distinct CDR3 sequences, with around 71% observed a single time. The sample comprised brain tumor tissue. The receptors originated from a male donor with glioblastoma.

The CDR3 region is CSARNGGQGIGEQYF. The CDR3 DNA reads as TGCAGTGCTAGGAACGGGGGACAGGGAATTGGGGAGCAGTACTTC. V gene TRBV20-1 combines with J gene TRBJ2-7, with 9 bases lining up with TRBD1. The V gene end was trimmed by 3 bases and the J gene end by 7 bases; junction bases not matched to a gene: 13. Per germline, CDR1 DFQATT and CDR2 SNEGSKA (reference sequence). This CDR3 has 15 residues.

Remarks on this clonotype: Since no conserved phenylalanine or tryptophan closes the CDR3, a read error is the likely cause. This chain links TRBV12-3 or TRBV12-4 with TRBJ2-3; D remains ambiguous. The CDR3 runs to 12 residues. In DNA, the CDR3 is TGTGCCATCAGTTTTCCCGGAGATACGCAGTATTTA. This gives the protein CAISFPGDTQYL.

The rearrangement joins TRBV29-1 to TRBJ2-7; no clear D. The CDR3 runs 15 residues. Germline V gives CDR1 SQVTM, CDR2 ANQGSEA. Here the CDR3 DNA reads TGCAGAGTTTACGGCGGTGGGTCGGGCTCCTACGAGCAGTACTTC. This encodes CRVYGGGSGSYEQYF.

This clonotype counts as medium-sized. J is TRBJ2-7 and V is TRBV6-2 or TRBV6-3; D ambiguous. CDR1 MNHEY and CDR2 SVGEGT come from the germline V gene. The V gene lost 4 bases and the J gene lost 4 bases, with 14 bases spanning the gap. CDR3 length: 14 amino acids. The CDR3 sequence: CASSLFDRVYEQYF. CDR3 nucleotides: TGTGCCAGCAGTTTATTTGACCGGGTATACGAGCAGTACTTC.

Points on this clonotype: This may come from a read error, since a much larger clone is one base off. V gene TRBV11-2 combines with J gene TRBJ2-2; TRBD2 might be the D (6 bases). In germline, CDR1 is SGHAT, CDR2 FQNNGV. CDR3 size: 12 residues. Here the CDR3 DNA reads TGTGCAGGGGAGGATAAGACCGGGGAGCTGTTTTTT. It yields the protein CAGEDKTGELFF.

This clonotype was seen a handful of times. V gene TRBV11-3 combines with J gene TRBJ1-2; D is unresolved. V lost 5 bases, J lost 4 bases, and 8 bases lay in between. Germline values: CDR1 SGHNT, CDR2 YENEEA. CDR3 length: 12 residues. CDR3 in DNA: TGTGCCAGCAGCCAGGCTTCCTATGGCTACACCTTC. This encodes CASSQASYGYTF.

V gene TRBV6-5 combines with J gene TRBJ2-1; D unclear. CDR1 and CDR2 (germline): MNHEY, SVGAGI. This CDR3 spans 15 amino acids. V shed 8 bases and J shed 3 bases, with 17 bases lying between them. For the CDR3, the DNA is TGTGCCAGCGGAACGATGGGGTCGGTCTACAATGAGCAGTTCTTC. Translated: CASGTMGSVYNEQFF.

This clonotype was found a few times. The CDR3 sequence: CASSLDYAEQFF. The CDR3 DNA sequence: TGTGCCAGCAGCTTAGATTACGCAGAGCAGTTCTTC. The chain has TRBV11-1 and TRBJ2-1; D gene ambiguous. V was clipped by 1 base and J by 10 bases, with 8 bases between them. The germline V gene encodes CDR1 SGHAT and CDR2 FQDESV (reference sequence). The CDR3 is made up of 12 amino acids.

A word on this clonotype: At one boundary the junction diverges from the germline segment, which might be a read error. The chain has TRBV11-2 and TRBJ2-1, with TRBD1 as a possible D gene (6 bases). The CDR3 sequence is 13 residues long. In germline, CDR1 is SGHAT, CDR2 FQNNGV. The CDR3 region has the DNA TGTGCCAGCAGCAGGGGGATTTCCAATGAGCATTTCTTC. This gives the protein CASSRGISNEHFF.

The chain joins TRBV4-2 to TRBJ1-6; D gene uncertain. The CDR3 has 17 amino acids. Germline V gene sequence: CDR1 LGHNA, CDR2 YNFKEQ. V was cut by 6 bases and J by 10 bases, with 25 bases left in between. CDR3: CASRPDRRSSLESPLHF. CDR3 in DNA: TGTGCCAGCAGGCCAGATCGGAGGTCTTCTCTGGAATCACCCCTCCACTTT.

This clonotype occurred a few times. The rearrangement links TRBV9 to TRBJ1-2, with D unclear. The CDR3 length is 15 residues. Between the trimmed V and J ends, which lost 1 base and 8 bases, there was a span of 18 bases. CDR1 is SGDLS and CDR2 is YYNGEE in the germline V gene. Here the CDR3 DNA reads TGTGCCAGCAGCGTACGGTCAGGACCTATACAGGGCTACACCTTC. Protein: CASSVRSGPIQGYTF.

For this clonotype: One end of the junction is discordant with germline, which a read error may explain. The chain has TRBV10-3 and TRBJ2-1, with D unclear. The CDR3 has 11 amino acids. Germline assignment: CDR1 ENHRY and CDR2 SYGVKD. The CDR3 spells CAISDGDERFF. The CDR3 nucleotides are TGTGCCATCAGTGACGGCGATGAGCGGTTCTTC.

The DNA of the CDR3 is TGTGCCAGCAGCTTGGGACCCCCCACCGGGGAGCTGTTTTTT. Its protein is CASSLGPPTGELFF. The V and J genes are TRBV11-3 and TRBJ2-2, with D perhaps assigned TRBD1 or TRBD2 (5 bases each). Germline CDR1 and CDR2: SGHNT and YENEEA. V shed 3 bases and J shed 4 bases, with 9 bases lying between them. The CDR3 runs to 14 residues.

V gene TRBV6-5 combines with J gene TRBJ1-4; tentatively, D is TRBD1 (5 bases). V was cut by 5 bases and J by 5 bases, with 15 bases left in between. CDR1 MNHEY and CDR2 SVGAGI come from the germline V gene. The CDR3 covers 15 residues. CDR3 DNA sequence: TGTGCCAGCAGTCGGGGGGGAGGTTTGAATGAAAAACTGTTTTTT. Protein product: CASSRGGGLNEKLFF.

As regards this clonotype: The junction does not match germline at one end; this may be a read error. The V and J genes are TRBV10-2 and TRBJ2-5; no definite D call. CDR1 WSHSY and CDR2 SAAADI come from the germline V gene. The CDR3 extends over 14 amino acids. The CDR3 sequence: CASSESSQTETQYF. The CDR3 bases are TGCGCCAGCAGCGAGTCTAGTCAGACCGAGACCCAGTACTTC.

The rearrangement links TRBV11-2 to TRBJ2-7, with unresolved D. The length of the CDR3 is 14 residues. V was shortened by 0 bases and J by 1 base, with 7 bases between the two germline ends. Germline CDR1 is SGHAT and CDR2 is FQNNGV. DNA for the CDR3: TGTGCCAGCAGCTTAGAGGCTAAATCCTACGAGCAGTACTTC. Amino acid sequence: CASSLEAKSYEQYF.

The V gene is TRBV6-6, the J gene TRBJ1-4, with D uncertain. CDR3 length: 12 amino acids. Germline V gene lookup returns CDR1 MNHNY and CDR2 SVGAGI (reference sequence). V lost 2 bases to trimming and J lost 8 bases, with 6 bases between them. The DNA of the CDR3 is TGTGCCAGCAGTTACGCGGAAGAAAAACTGTTTTTT. Translating it yields CASSYAEEKLFF.

The CDR3 nucleotides are TGCAGCGTTGAAAGCGGATGGAACACTGAAGCTTTCTTT. This encodes CSVESGWNTEAFF. The genes are TRBV29-1 and TRBJ1-1; D is ambiguous. The CDR3 contains 13 residues. From germline, CDR1 is SQVTM and CDR2 ANQGSEA. Deletions cut 2 bases from V and 1 base from J, with 8 bases between.